The T cell receptor beta chain described here comes from a study of T-cell memory formation after mild COVID-19 listed by TCRdb under 2021. In terms of the full investigation: TCR sequence clusters from the two donors were found to be largely donor specific. In a couple of donors, T-cell clones that expanded and contracted after mild COVID-19 were followed by sequencing TCRalpha and TCRbeta repertoires longitudinally. The cohort was made up of two young adult volunteers, one female and one male, who were previously healthy. Overall results and qualifications from the work: Balanced CD4/CD8 phenotypes were observed for clones contracting from day 15 to 85, whereas a bias towards CD4+ was observed for a second wave of clones expanding from day 15 to 37. Contracting CD4+ clones appeared mostly in the CM and EM memory subsets, whereas CD8+ clones were enriched in EMRA. Some responding clones were detected in pre-infection memory, which suggested that pre-existing cross-reactive memory T cells had joined the SARS-CoV-2 response. The study included only a couple of mild cases, and larger cohorts that include severe cases with pre-infection samples were judged to be necessary. SARS-CoV-2 specificity was not confirmed for the second-wave clones peaking on day 37.

The CDR3 has 14 amino acids, counting the end cysteine and phenylalanine. CDR3 DNA is the only sequence kept; it has 42 bases, read in frame from the first base. V lost 4 bases and J lost 4 bases, and the count of bases not matched to a germline gene is 7. The germline V gene specifies SQVTM as CDR1 and ANQGSEA as CDR2. Ficoll-Paque density gradient centrifugation was used to isolate PBMCs. This clonotype was observed many times. There is no known antigen for this receptor. No much larger clone exists at a distance of one base, and base qualities are not known. Sequenced using an Illumina NovaSeq 6000. cDNA libraries for TCRalpha and TCRbeta were prepared by 5'RACE using constant-segment primers, with sample barcodes and unique molecular identifiers added. Trizol reagent was used to extract RNA from every sample. Amplification of the libraries took two PCR steps, and the second step added a second sample barcode plus Illumina TruSeq adapters. The libraries were sequenced on an Illumina NovaSeq using 2 x 150 bp paired-end reads. From the authors' description of their analysis: Reads were demultiplexed and collapsed into UMI-guided consensus sequences with migec v1.2.7. Using mixcr v2.1.11, UMI consensuses were aligned to TRA and TRB V and J templates and then assembled into clonotypes. Clonotypes were classified as expanded or contracted when called significant by both edgeR and NoisET, with noise models trained on biological replicates. For edgeR calls, a false discovery rate-adjusted p below 0.01 and a log2 fold-change threshold of 1 were applied. As an exploratory analysis of dynamics, PCA with hierarchical clustering was applied to max-normalized trajectories of the 1000 most abundant clonotypes. The CD4 or CD8 phenotype of responding clones was assigned using the separately sequenced CD4+ and CD8+ repertoires. Using fastp trimming at Q25 and MiXCR clonotype assembly, TCRdb reanalyzed the public sequencing data and kept in-frame beta chains. When rows share a CDR3 protein, they turn into one entry using the most common DNA and genes. TCRdb's processing, not the study's, gives the V and J calls here. This sample has 380,000 or so distinct CDR3 sequences in its table, and approximately 15% of those were observed once. The ten largest clones add up to about 20% of the sample.

The origin of this receptor is a man aged 18 to 29 who had mild COVID-19 (a few samples of this study predate the infection). The sample titles of this study are shuffled in the database, so cell type and time point are left out; the donor was told from shared clones. The sequencing input was PBMCs or a T cell subset sorted from them (not recorded which). Recombination joined TRBV29-1 with TRBJ1-1; TRBD1 lines up with 9 middle nucleotides. CDR3 loop: CSVVLLQGATEAFF. The DNA is TGCAGCGTTGTACTTCTACAGGGGGCCACTGAAGCTTTCTTT.